This T cell receptor beta chain was profiled in a study of blood T cell repertoires in COVID-19 (dated by TCRdb to 2020 to 2021). Turning to the overall study: Collaborator samples came from the United States, Italy and Spain and covered acute and convalescent phases of COVID-19. The material from the prospective study consisted of cDNA or gDNA derived from T cells, B-cell-depleted T cells, or PBMCs. Deeply sampled blood TCRbeta repertoires from subjects exposed to, actively infected with, or recovered from COVID-19 were included in the dataset. The repertoires were released in a freely available public database meant as a resource for research on the immune response to SARS-CoV-2. The samples were drawn from two sources: the first 160 participants of the ongoing ImmuneRACE study, and some 1,300 subjects contributed by 6 global collaborators. Nearly every sample came with metadata listing a de-identified subject ID, COVID-19 status, age in years and sex. Where available, HLA class I and class II types were taken from metadata supplied by the sample provider and were not determined by assay-based typing.

Inclusive of the bounding cysteine and phenylalanine, the CDR3 is 15 residues long. Kept here is only the CDR3 DNA, which spans 45 bases and is read in frame from base 1. CDR1 and CDR2, looked up from the germline V gene, are KGHSH and LQKENI. Trimmed from V: 3 bases; trimmed from J: 7 bases; junction bases lacking a gene match: 3. Whole blood was collected in K2EDTA tubes by collaborating institutions according to the institutions' own protocols. For TCRbeta analysis, collaborators shipped samples as frozen whole blood, isolated PBMCs, or DNA extracted from either of those sample types. The investigation overall reported the following: How much clinical and demographic metadata was included differed by source and by participant, and the metadata was provided uncurated.

TCRbeta CDR3 regions were amplified from genomic DNA using the immunoSEQ Assay, a bias-controlled multiplex PCR. The published analysis was carried out like this. Nucleated cell counts per sample were estimated from amplification of reference gene primers within the assay. Sequence reads were collapsed and filtered to measure the absolute abundance of every unique TCRbeta CDR3 rearrangement. For each sample, productive Simpson clonality was calculated as the square root of Simpson's diversity index over productive rearrangements. The table comes from immuneACCESS by way of TCRdb, which keeps in-frame sequences with V and J called. Part of the clones is missing from these tables; in studies checked, under half for an unresolved V gene and the rest for unknown reasons. V and J calls and clone size are given by that table; D and trimming were obtained from the DNA. The sample data list 200,000 to 250,000 clones, and roughly 86% of these were observed just once. The ten largest make up 12% of the sample.

This clone has only a few counts. Its antigen is unknown. One base away there is no much larger clone; base qualities are not given. The sequence derives from a woman aged 40 to 50 with acute or convalescent COVID-19. The sequence links TRBV18 to TRBJ2-1; 13 junctional bases match TRBD2. Sequencing was performed on peripheral blood. The DNA sequence is given as TGTGCCAGCTCACCCCAGGGACTAGCGGGAAATGAGCAGTTCTTC. Its product reads: CASSPQGLAGNEQFF.